This T cell receptor beta chain was recorded in a study of blood T cell repertoires in COVID-19. About the study: There were acute and convalescent COVID-19 samples, and they came from the United States, Italy and Spain. T cells, B-cell-depleted T cells, or PBMCs provided the cDNA or gDNA that served as material.

Germline V gene data show CDR1 as SGHNT and CDR2 as YENEEA. The CDR3 is 13 amino acids. V lost 6 bases, J lost 3 bases, and 11 bases lay in between. Study processing details: From reference gene primer amplification, estimates of nucleated cell counts were derived. The data were produced by immunoSEQ multiplex PCR, yet TCRdb's version contains in-frame clones alone and is incomplete. V, J and clone size derive from that table, while D and trimming were established from the DNA sequence. The sample has 220,000 or so clones, approximately 81% seen once; the top ten hold about 3.8%. Sequenced sample: peripheral blood. V gene TRBV11-3 combines with J gene TRBJ2-5; TRBD2 is a possible D gene (6 bases). The sequence was collected from a woman of 80 years or more with acute or convalescent COVID-19. CDR3 amino acids: CASSLRLEETQYF. The DNA of the CDR3 is TGTGCCAGCAGTCTTAGACTAGAAGAGACCCAGTACTTC.